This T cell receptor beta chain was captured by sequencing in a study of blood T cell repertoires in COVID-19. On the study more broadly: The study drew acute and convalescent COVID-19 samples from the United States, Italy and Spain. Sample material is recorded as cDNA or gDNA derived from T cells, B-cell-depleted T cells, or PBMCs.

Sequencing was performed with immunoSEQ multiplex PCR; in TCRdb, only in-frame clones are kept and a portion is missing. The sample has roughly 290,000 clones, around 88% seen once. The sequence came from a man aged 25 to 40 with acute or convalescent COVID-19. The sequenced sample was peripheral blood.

The CDR3 DNA reads TGTGCCACCCGGGCGGGGACAGATACGCAGTATTTT. It translates to CATRAGTDTQYF. The chain links TRBV3-1 (or the pseudogene TRBV3-2) to TRBJ2-3, with D possibly TRBD2 on 6 matching bases. Germline CDR1 LGHDT, CDR2 YNNKEL (reference sequence). The CDR3 is 12 residues long. V shed 10 bases and J shed 3 bases, with 11 bases lying between them.